The 25 T cell receptor beta chains listed next were all sequenced from one sample in a study of cytomegalovirus exposure and HLA in healthy donors. PCR primers comprised 60 Vbeta and 13 Jbeta primers. The method was immunoSEQ multiplex PCR; TCRdb's version includes in-frame clones alone and lacks a portion of them. The sample carries 150,000 to 200,000 clones, approximately 72% recorded once. The sequenced material came from PBMCs. The receptors come from a man in his forties or fifties in good health and CMV-seronegative.

J is TRBJ2-5 and V is TRBV7-8; D might be TRBD2 (6 bases). The CDR3 is 14 amino acids. Trimming cost V 2 bases and J 5 bases, with 12 bases left between them. Germline CDR1 is SGHVS and CDR2 is FQNEAQ. The CDR3 spells CASSLYGGFETQYF. Here the CDR3 DNA reads TGTGCCAGCAGCTTATATGGGGGGTTCGAGACCCAGTACTTC.

The chain links TRBV29-1 to TRBJ1-3; D is uncertain. From germline, CDR1 is SQVTM and CDR2 ANQGSEA. The CDR3 sequence is 13 residues long. V dropped 7 bases and J dropped 2 bases, with 12 bases sitting between them. The CDR3 sequence: CSASGGTGNTIYF. CDR3 nucleotide sequence: TGCAGCGCCTCTGGAGGGACTGGAAACACCATATATTTT.

J is TRBJ1-2 and V is TRBV10-3; D gene ambiguous. V lost 8 bases to trimming and J lost 8 bases, with 24 bases between them. CDR3 length: 15 residues. In germline, CDR1 is ENHRY, CDR2 SYGVKD. The CDR3, as DNA: TGTGCCATCGCCGGCGGGGAGGCAGCCTTAGAGGGCTACACCTTC. Translating it yields CAIAGGEAALEGYTF.

The chain's CDR3 is CASSLTGVQDYEQYF. CDR3 DNA sequence: TGTGCCAGCAGCTTGACAGGGGTTCAGGACTACGAGCAGTACTTC. The chain has TRBV7-6 and TRBJ2-5; 8 bases match TRBD1. The closer fit of TRBJ2-7 to the DNA end suggests the J call may be wrong. Per the germline V gene, CDR1 is SGHVS and CDR2 is FNYEAQ. The CDR3 sequence is 15 residues long.

This sequence joins TRBV20-1 and TRBJ2-5, with D possibly being TRBD1 (6 bases). This CDR3 contains 11 residues. Trimming pared 5 bases from V and 5 bases from J, leaving 9 bases between. In germline, CDR1 is DFQATT, CDR2 SNEGSKA (reference sequence). The CDR3, as DNA: TGCAGTGCTCCCAGGGGCGAGACCCAGTACTTC. This sequence encodes CSAPRGETQYF.

This chain uses TRBV5-1 with TRBJ2-5, with D unclear. There are 12 residues in the CDR3. Germline-derived CDR1 and CDR2 are SGHRS and YFSETQ. V shed 0 bases and J shed 3 bases, with 3 bases lying between them. CDR3 loop: CASSLAKETQYF. DNA for the CDR3: TGCGCCAGCAGCTTGGCTAAAGAGACCCAGTACTTC.

The chain combines TRBV30 with TRBJ2-6; TRBD2 aligns across 7 bases. This CDR3 has 21 amino acids. The ends lost 4 bases at V and 6 bases at J; junction bases unmatched: 27. CDR1 and CDR2 (germline): GTSNPN, SVGIG (reference sequence). CDR3 protein: CAWMGRVLYRVLPLPANVLTF. The CDR3 DNA follows: TGTGCCTGGATGGGGAGGGTACTTTATAGGGTTTTGCCTCTCCCGGCCAACGTCCTGACTTTC.

Only a few counts were recorded for this clone. This chain joins TRBV6-6 and TRBJ1-3, with 11 nucleotides matching TRBD1. V shed 5 bases, J shed 2 bases, and the junction held 2 bases outside the gene matches. Germline V CDR1 and CDR2: MNHNY, SVGAGI (reference sequence). The length of the CDR3 is 15 residues. The CDR3 is CASSLDRGPGNTIYF. Written as DNA, the CDR3 is TGTGCCAGCAGTCTGGACAGGGGGCCTGGAAACACCATATATTTT.

V usage is TRBV18 and J usage is TRBJ2-7; 9 bases map to TRBD1. After removal of 5 bases from V and 5 bases from J, the junction contained 7 bases not matched to a gene. CDR3 length: 14 amino acids. CDR1 KGHSH and CDR2 LQKENI come from the germline V gene. The DNA for the CDR3 is TGTGCCAGCTCAGTGGACAGGGGTCCCGACGAGCAGTACTTC. This encodes CASSVDRGPDEQYF.

This clone has a single count. This sequence joins TRBV7-9 and TRBJ2-3, with 11 bases lining up with TRBD1. V was clipped by 5 bases and J by 4 bases; unmatched bases: 8. This CDR3 has 16 amino acids. Germline-derived CDR1 and CDR2 are SEHNR and FQNEAQ (reference sequence). The CDR3 here is CASSLMGQGVPDTQYF. The CDR3 nucleotides are TGTGCCAGCAGCCTGATGGGACAGGGGGTCCCAGATACGCAGTATTTT.

The chain recombines TRBV18 with TRBJ1-2, with 7 positions matching TRBD1. The ends lost 0 bases at V and 5 bases at J; junction bases unmatched: 9. This CDR3 spans 16 amino acids. CDR1 is KGHSH, CDR2 LQKENI, per germline. Here the CDR3 reads CASSPPGRGLGYGYTF. CDR3 DNA sequence: TGTGCCAGCTCACCACCGGGAAGGGGGCTCGGGTATGGCTACACCTTC.

This chain links TRBV27 with TRBJ2-7; 8 bases are shared with TRBD2. The CDR3 loop spans 18 amino acids. Germline V CDR1 and CDR2: MNHEY, SMNVEV (reference sequence). V lost 1 base, J lost 2 bases, and 13 bases stayed unmatched. CDR3 region: CASSLLGPPGGAAYEQYF. CDR3 coding DNA: TGTGCCAGCAGTTTATTGGGGCCTCCGGGAGGGGCGGCCTACGAGCAGTACTTC.

This clone has more than one count but fewer than ten. The chain recombines TRBV9 with TRBJ1-3; possibly TRBD1 for D (5 bases). V lost 0 bases and J lost 0, with 10 bases in between. Germline V CDR1 and CDR2: SGDLS, YYNGEE. This CDR3 region has 16 residues. CDR3 nucleotide sequence: TGTGCCAGCAGCGTAGCTGGGGGGATCTCTGGAAACACCATATATTTT. It yields the protein CASSVAGGISGNTIYF.

J is TRBJ2-5 and V is TRBV19; possible D gene TRBD1, 6 bases. CDR3 length equals 13 residues. The V and J ends lost 11 bases and 1 base respectively, with 14 bases between them. CDR1 and CDR2 (germline): LNHDA, SQIVND (reference sequence). As DNA, the CDR3 is TGTGCCTCCAACAGGGATCCCCAAGAGACCCAGTACTTC. Its translation: CASNRDPQETQYF.

V and J are TRBV5-5 and TRBJ2-7, with 7 bases that match TRBD1. The CDR3 runs 16 residues. Germline V gene sequence: CDR1 SGHKS, CDR2 YYEKEE (reference sequence). V dropped 4 bases and J dropped 4; count of bases not matched to a gene: 14. DNA for the CDR3: TGTGCCAGCAGCGTGGGACCAGGGGGAAGAGGGTACGAGCAGTACTTC. Translating gives CASSVGPGGRGYEQYF.

V gene TRBV4-1 combines with J gene TRBJ2-5, with 13 nucleotides matching TRBD2. Germline V gives CDR1 MGHRA, CDR2 YSYEKL. This CDR3 comprises 16 residues. The trim removed 3 bases at V and 6 bases at J, leaving 7 bases unmatched. DNA of the CDR3: TGCGCCAGCAGCCAGACTTGGACTAGCGGGGGACAGACCCAGTACTTC. Protein: CASSQTWTSGGQTQYF.

The sample holds a few counts of this clone. The V call is TRBV5-1, the J call TRBJ2-5; TRBD2 is a possible D gene (6 bases). Per the germline V gene, CDR1 is SGHRS and CDR2 is YFSETQ. The ends were cut back, 0 bases at V and 2 bases at J, with 11 bases in the middle. This CDR3 spans 15 amino acids. CDR3 amino acids: CASSLAPGTQETQYF. CDR3 bases: TGCGCCAGCAGCTTGGCCCCGGGGACTCAAGAGACCCAGTACTTC.

About this clone: Other DNA sequences within the sample encode an identical CDR3. The chain combines TRBV2 with TRBJ1-5; 7 nucleotides agree with TRBD1. The CDR3 has 14 residues. The J segment lost 2 bases and the V segment lost 4 bases, leaving 2 bases of the junction unmatched. Germline loops: CDR1 SNHLY, CDR2 FYNNEI. CDR3 coding DNA: TGTGCCAGCAGTGGTACAGGGGGCAATCAGCCCCAGCATTTT. It specifies CASSGTGGNQPQHF. Combining the CDR3 with reference TRBV2 and TRBJ1-5 gives the whole variable domain EPEVTQTPSHQVTQMGQEVILRCVPISNHLYFYWYRQILGQKVEFLVSFYNNEISEKSEIFDDQFSVERPDGSNFTLKIRSTKLEDSAMYFCASSGTGGNQPQHFGDGTRLSIL.

The J gene is TRBJ1-1, the V gene TRBV29-1; weak D call: TRBD1 (6 bases). With 5 bases removed from V and 1 base from J, the gap between germline ends came to 14 bases. Germline V lookup: CDR1 SQVTM, CDR2 ANQGSEA. This CDR3 comprises 14 residues. The CDR3 region has the DNA TGCAGCGTTAAAGGGGGACAAACGAACACTGAAGCTTTCTTT. Its translation: CSVKGGQTNTEAFF.

The CDR3 DNA follows: TGTGCCAGCAGTCCCCGACAGGGCGGTCAGCGCAATCAGCCCCAGCATTTT. Its protein is CASSPRQGGQRNQPQHF. The rearrangement links TRBV27 to TRBJ1-5; 7 bases agree with TRBD1. Germline CDR1 reads MNHEY; CDR2 reads SMNVEV (reference sequence). The CDR3 loop spans 17 amino acids. V shed 5 bases, J shed 2 bases, and the junction held 12 bases outside the gene matches.

The chain employs TRBV4-1 and TRBJ2-7; 10 nucleotides align to TRBD1. J was trimmed by 1 base and V by 1 base; bases with no gene match: 4. This CDR3 contains 16 residues. The germline V gene encodes CDR1 MGHRA and CDR2 YSYEKL. The DNA of the CDR3 is TGCGCCAGCAGCCAAGCCCGGACAGGGGGATCCTACGAGCAGTACTTC. Its translation: CASSQARTGGSYEQYF.

The chain is built from TRBV18 and TRBJ1-1, with D unresolved. This CDR3 contains 13 residues. The germline V gene encodes CDR1 KGHSH and CDR2 LQKENI. The V end lost 2 bases, the J end lost 3 bases, and 7 bases lay between the germline ends. The DNA of the CDR3 is TGTGCCAGCTCACCATCTCTTGACACTGAAGCTTTCTTT. Its translation: CASSPSLDTEAFF.

This clone has more than one count but fewer than ten. V gene TRBV11-3 combines with J gene TRBJ2-1; 7 bases map to TRBD1. The CDR3 loop spans 11 amino acids. Germline-derived CDR1 and CDR2 are SGHNT and YENEEA. V shed 5 bases, J shed 10 bases, and the junction held 2 bases outside the gene matches. The chain's CDR3 is CASSPGGEQFF. CDR3 nucleotides: TGTGCCAGCAGCCCAGGGGGAGAGCAGTTCTTC.

The CDR3 bases are TGTGCCAGCAGCTCGGAAGGGGACTATGGCTACACCTTC. It encodes CASSSEGDYGYTF. This chain links TRBV7-9 with TRBJ1-2; maybe TRBD1 (5 bases). Trimming took off 4 bases at V and 3 bases at J, with 9 bases between the two ends. Germline CDR1 reads SEHNR; CDR2 reads FQNEAQ (reference sequence). The CDR3 length is 13 residues.

The chain employs TRBV2 and TRBJ2-4; D not certain. CDR3 length equals 13 residues. Germline V gene data show CDR1 as SNHLY and CDR2 as FYNNEI. The V end lost 8 bases, the J end lost 0 bases, and 8 bases lay between the germline ends. CDR3 nucleotides: TGTGCCAGCCAACTGCTAGCCAAAAACATTCAGTACTTC. Residues: CASQLLAKNIQYF.